Given below is one T cell receptor (beta chain) in context. The data belong to a study of cytotoxic CD8 clonotypes in ibrutinib-treated CLL. Profiled with immunoSEQ multiplex PCR; TCRdb holds only in-frame clones, not every one. In the table there are about 200,000 clones, over 65% of which are singletons. Trimming left V 2 bases short and J 5 bases short, with 15 bases between. Germline V lookup: CDR1 GTSNPN, CDR2 SVGIG (reference sequence). The CDR3 contains 15 residues. This sequence was found in a human donor with chronic lymphocytic leukemia. This chain uses TRBV30 with TRBJ1-4, with D possibly being TRBD1 (6 bases). The sample in question was PBMCs, obtained after 12 months of ibrutinib treatment. The CDR3: CAWSRNRGQNEKLFF. The DNA of the CDR3 is TGTGCCTGGAGTCGAAACCGGGGGCAAAATGAAAAACTGTTTTTT.